A selection of T cell receptor beta chains follows, all from one sample in a study of PD-L1 blockade in urothelial cancer. Measured with immunoSEQ multiplex PCR; TCRdb has only the in-frame clones, and not every one. Seen here are around 80,000 clones, around 90% observed once, and the top ten hold approximately 6%. The input for sequencing was PBMCs, taken around atezolizumab (anti-PD-L1) treatment. The receptors were sampled from a woman aged 70 to 79 with urothelial cancer. CDR3s include the opening cysteine and the closing phenylalanine or tryptophan. The D gene is left open where the match is weak. Part of the rows lack a size; the others show once, few, many or a class for expanded clones.

V	D	size	J	CDR3	DNA
TRBV7-3	-	once	TRBJ1-3	CASSSPGTGNTIYF	TGTGCCAGCAGCTCTCCCGGGACAGGAAACACCATATATTTT
TRBV30	TRBD2	-	TRBJ2-2	CAWSTSGGTGELFF	TGTGCCTGGAGCACTAGCGGGGGCACCGGGGAGCTGTTTTTT
TRBV5-6	TRBD2	-	TRBJ2-3	CASSWLAGGPVDTQYF	TGTGCCAGCAGCTGGCTAGCGGGAGGGCCGGTAGATACGCAGTATTTT
TRBV4-1	TRBD1	-	TRBJ1-3	CASSQPRDRGNTIYF	TGCGCCAGCAGCCAGCCCCGGGACAGGGGAAACACCATATATTTT
TRBV5-4	TRBD2	-	TRBJ2-3	CASSFLAGGNTDTQYF	TGTGCCAGCAGCTTCCTAGCGGGGGGGAACACAGATACGCAGTATTTT
TRBV10-3	-	once	TRBJ1-3	CASNGERHTIYF	TGTGCCAGCAACGGGGAGCGGCACACCATATATTTT
TRBV13	TRBD2	-	TRBJ2-6	CASSLLSGLAGAGANVLTF	TGTGCCAGCAGCTTATTATCGGGACTAGCGGGTGCTGGGGCCAACGTCCTGACTTTC
TRBV7-2	TRBD2	-	TRBJ2-3	CASSLMGLAGLDTQYF	TGTGCCAGCAGCTTGATGGGACTAGCGGGGTTGGATACGCAGTATTTT
TRBV10-1	TRBD2	-	TRBJ2-3	CASSESGGGTDTQYF	TGCGCCAGCAGTGAGTCTGGGGGGGGCACAGATACGCAGTATTTT
TRBV13	TRBD1	-	TRBJ2-2	CASSPDRGLGAGELFF	TGTGCCAGCAGCCCGGACAGGGGGCTAGGAGCCGGGGAGCTGTTTTTT
TRBV4-2	TRBD1	-	TRBJ1-2	CASSQDWTGRGAYGYTF	TGTGCCAGCAGCCAAGACTGGACGGGCAGGGGGGCCTATGGCTACACCTTC
TRBV4-1	-	-	TRBJ2-5	CASSQTLGLLQETQYF	TGCGCCAGCAGCCAAACTCTGGGACTGCTCCAAGAGACCCAGTACTTC
TRBV15	-	-	TRBJ2-1	CATSRDLGAEYNEQFF	TGTGCCACCAGCAGAGACTTGGGGGCTGAGTACAATGAGCAGTTCTTC
TRBV7-9	TRBD1	-	TRBJ2-7	CASSTGQGAVGEQYF	TGTGCCAGCAGCACCGGACAGGGAGCCGTGGGAGAGCAGTACTTC
TRBV5-4	TRBD2	-	TRBJ2-2	CASSRTSGRGTGELFF	TGTGCCAGCAGCCGGACTAGCGGGAGAGGCACCGGGGAGCTGTTTTTT
TRBV2	-	-	TRBJ1-1	CASRFFRENTEAFF	TGTGCCAGCAGGTTTTTCAGGGAGAACACTGAAGCTTTCTTT
TRBV4-1	TRBD2	medium-sized	TRBJ2-7	CASSPGGLAGAPPPYEQYF	TGCGCCAGCAGCCCGGGGGGACTAGCGGGTGCCCCACCCCCCTACGAGCAGTACTTC
TRBV30	TRBD2	few	TRBJ2-7	CAWSEGLAHHEQYF	TGTGCCTGGAGTGAGGGACTAGCCCATCACGAGCAGTACTTC
TRBV29-1	TRBD1	-	TRBJ2-3	CSVAPGQGVGVDTQYF	TGCAGCGTAGCCCCGGGACAGGGGGTGGGGGTCGATACGCAGTATTTT
TRBV6-5	-	once	TRBJ2-7	CASRSGGEGTYEQYF	TGTGCCAGTAGGTCCGGGGGTGAAGGGACCTACGAGCAGTACTTC
TRBV18	TRBD1	-	TRBJ2-7	CASSPRGDRGHEQYF	TGTGCCAGCTCACCACGAGGGGACAGGGGCCACGAGCAGTACTTC
TRBV4-2	TRBD1	few	TRBJ1-5	CASSPAGQGYSNQPQHF	TGTGCCAGCAGCCCCGCCGGACAGGGGTATAGCAATCAGCCCCAGCATTTT
TRBV5-1	-	-	TRBJ1-1	CASSLDNRDTEAFF	TGCGCCAGCAGCTTGGACAACAGGGACACTGAAGCTTTCTTT
TRBV9	-	-	TRBJ2-1	CASSGRDSYNEQFF	TGTGCCAGCAGCGGGCGGGACTCCTACAATGAGCAGTTCTTC
TRBV28	-	-	TRBJ2-7	CASRQDYEQYF	TGTGCCAGCAGACAAGACTACGAGCAGTACTTC
TRBV15	TRBD2	-	TRBJ2-2	CATSRPGLANTGELFF	TGTGCCACCAGCAGGCCCGGACTAGCCAACACCGGGGAGCTGTTTTTT
TRBV30	-	-	TRBJ2-7	CAWSVLGRERREQYF	TGTGCCTGGAGTGTGCTCGGCAGGGAAAGGCGCGAGCAGTACTTC
TRBV18	-	-	TRBJ2-1	CASSPSLEQFF	TGTGCCAGCTCACCATCTCTTGAGCAGTTCTTC
TRBV18	-	-	TRBJ2-2	CASSRDISSNTGELFF	TGTGCCAGCTCACGGGACATTTCCTCGAACACCGGGGAGCTGTTTTTT
TRBV28	TRBD1	-	TRBJ2-7	CASKRDRDRDSYEQYF	TGTGCCAGTAAGAGAGATAGGGACAGGGACTCCTACGAGCAGTACTTC
TRBV11-2	-	-	TRBJ1-1	CASSFRENTEAFF	TGTGCCAGCAGCTTTCGAGAGAACACTGAAGCTTTCTTT
TRBV2	-	-	TRBJ2-2	CASAYGGELFF	TGTGCCAGCGCGTACGGCGGGGAGCTGTTTTTT
TRBV4-1	-	-	TRBJ2-7	CASSLQIGESYEQYF	TGCGCCAGCAGCCTACAGATCGGGGAATCCTACGAGCAGTACTTC
TRBV5-4	-	-	TRBJ2-3	CASSFDSRDTQYF	TGTGCCAGCAGCTTCGACAGTCGAGATACGCAGTATTTT
TRBV15	TRBD1	-	TRBJ1-2	CATRQGRDYGYTF	TGTGCCACCCGACAGGGGCGCGACTATGGCTACACCTTC
TRBV5-5	-	-	TRBJ1-2	CASSTGLEGGRGYTF	TGTGCCAGCAGCACAGGCCTCGAAGGGGGTAGGGGCTACACCTTC
TRBV9	-	-	TRBJ2-5	CASSYSRAQYF	TGTGCCAGCAGCTATAGCAGGGCCCAGTACTTC
TRBV19	-	-	TRBJ1-5	CASSPYGAGGANQPQHF	TGTGCCAGTAGTCCCTACGGTGCGGGAGGGGCTAATCAGCCCCAGCATTTT
TRBV11-2	TRBD2	-	TRBJ2-2	CASSHRLAGENTGELFF	TGTGCCAGCAGCCACCGACTAGCGGGAGAGAACACCGGGGAGCTGTTTTTT
TRBV4-1	-	-	TRBJ2-5	CAGSLRHGAGETQYF	TGCGCCGGCAGCCTAAGGCATGGGGCCGGAGAGACCCAGTACTTC
TRBV18	TRBD1	-	TRBJ2-5	CASTGQEETQYF	TGTGCCAGCACCGGACAGGAAGAGACCCAGTACTTC
TRBV6-6	-	-	TRBJ2-1	CASSYSFDTRYNEQFF	TGTGCCAGCAGTTACTCGTTTGACACTCGCTACAATGAGCAGTTCTTC
TRBV19	-	-	TRBJ2-7	CASSIPPYYEQYF	TGTGCCAGTAGTATTCCCCCCTACTACGAGCAGTACTTC
TRBV30	-	many	TRBJ2-1	CAWSVQVGFDNEQFF	TGTGCCTGGAGTGTACAGGTAGGGTTCGACAATGAGCAGTTCTTC
TRBV18	-	-	TRBJ2-1	CASSTGQTNEQFF	TGTGCCAGCTCAACAGGACAAACCAATGAGCAGTTCTTC
TRBV29-1	TRBD1	once	TRBJ1-1	CSVERQGATEAFF	TGCAGCGTTGAAAGACAGGGGGCCACTGAAGCTTTCTTT
TRBV5-1	-	-	TRBJ2-7	CASSGGTLYEQYF	TGCGCCAGCAGCGGGGGGACTCTTTACGAGCAGTACTTC
TRBV6-1	-	few	TRBJ1-1	CASRAGQQNTEAFF	TGTGCCAGCAGGGCTGGACAGCAGAACACTGAAGCTTTCTTT
TRBV5-1	-	-	TRBJ2-7	CASSLDGGSPYYEQYF	TGCGCCAGCAGCTTGGATGGGGGGAGCCCCTACTACGAGCAGTACTTC
TRBV2	-	-	TRBJ2-7	CASTGGHEQYF	TGTGCCAGCACGGGCGGGCACGAGCAGTACTTC
TRBV30	TRBD2	-	TRBJ2-1	CAWALASGREQFF	TGTGCCTGGGCCCTGGCTAGCGGGAGGGAGCAGTTCTTC
TRBV4-1	-	few	TRBJ1-4	CASSQERGKLFF	TGCGCCAGCAGCCAAGAAAGGGGGAAACTGTTTTTT
TRBV18	-	-	TRBJ2-7	CASSPAAQRNYEQYF	TGTGCCAGCTCCCCCGCGGCCCAGCGGAACTACGAGCAGTACTTC
TRBV5-4	-	few	TRBJ1-5	CASSPGPGGLQPQHF	TGTGCCAGCAGCCCAGGGCCAGGTGGGCTTCAGCCCCAGCATTTT
TRBV30	-	-	TRBJ1-4	CAWTIRGDIKEKLFF	TGTGCCTGGACCATACGGGGGGACATTAAGGAAAAACTGTTTTTT